These 21 T cell receptor beta chains came from one sample sequenced in a study of beta chain features in type 1 diabetes. The antigens for these receptors are not known. Study-wide points: When Type 1 diabetes patients were examined, their TCRB CDR3s proved moderately but significantly shorter in all four CD4+ subsets.

Reverse transcription of all isolated RNA meant that expressed TCRB transcripts were sequenced. Libraries were prepared by immunoSEQ multiplex PCR; TCRdb keeps only in-frame clonotypes and omits some of them. The top ten hold less than 0.02% of the sample, which has a few hundred thousand clones, over 12% seen once. The sequenced sample was naive CD4+ T cells from blood. These receptors were obtained from a man in his late teens or twenties with type 1 diabetes.

The chain carries TRBV28 and TRBJ2-1; 7 bases match TRBD1. The CDR3 consists of 16 residues. Germline values: CDR1 MDHEN, CDR2 SYDVKM. Trimming removed 6 bases from V and 0 bases from J; junction bases left unmatched: 8. The CDR3 here is CASRGPGTASYNEQFF. CDR3 coding DNA: TGTGCCAGCAGAGGCCCCGGGACAGCCTCCTACAATGAGCAGTTCTTC.

The genes are TRBV5-1 and TRBJ1-5; no clear D. The germline gives CDR1 SGHRS, CDR2 YFSETQ. CDR3 length: 15 residues. Trimming pared 0 bases from V and 6 bases from J, leaving 13 bases between. DNA for the CDR3: TGCGCCAGCAGCTTGGCCGGAGGATCGGGTCAGCCCCAGCATTTT. It is translated as CASSLAGGSGQPQHF. The variable domain in full, with the rest retrieved from reference TRBV5-1 and TRBJ1-5, is KAGVTQTPRYLIKTRGQQVTLSCSPISGHRSVSWYQQTPGQGLQFLFEYFSETQRNKGNFPGRFSGRQFSNSRSEMNVSTLELGDSALYLCASSLAGGSGQPQHFGDGTRLSIL.

The CDR3 sequence is CASSVDRGGTRYQETQYF. For the CDR3, the DNA is TGTGCCAGCAGCGTAGATCGAGGGGGCACTAGGTACCAAGAGACCCAGTACTTC. The chain has TRBV9 and TRBJ2-5; 7 bases match TRBD1. V shed 0 bases and J 0 bases; nucleotides not matched to a gene: 11. Germline V gene data show CDR1 as SGDLS and CDR2 as YYNGEE. The CDR3 length is 18 residues.

The chain joins TRBV6-5 to TRBJ1-2; D ambiguous. Germline lookup yields CDR1 MNHEY and CDR2 SVGAGI. V was shortened by 4 bases and J by 6 bases, with 18 bases between the two germline ends. The length of the CDR3 is 15 residues. In DNA form, the CDR3 reads TGTGCCAGCAGTTCAGACATACGGGAGGAGAATGGCTACACCTTC. It codes for CASSSDIREENGYTF.

Only a few counts were recorded for this clone. The CDR3 DNA sequence: TGTGCCACTCGCCTGAGGAACGGAGGAGAGCAGTTCTTC. This encodes CATRLRNGGEQFF. The J gene is TRBJ2-1, the V gene TRBV19; maybe TRBD2 (5 bases). The CDR3 runs 13 residues. With 10 bases removed from V and 10 bases from J, the gap between germline ends came to 20 bases. In germline, CDR1 is LNHDA, CDR2 SQIVND (reference sequence).

This clone was counted between two and nine times. The chain recombines TRBV7-2 with TRBJ2-4; 7 bases line up with TRBD1. Losses at the gene ends were 5 bases for V and 11 bases for J; bases not matched to a gene: 12. Germline V gives CDR1 SGHTA, CDR2 FQGNSA. CDR3 length: 14 amino acids. CDR3 bases: TGTGCCAGCAGCCCCTCGACAGGGCCCGCGGTTCAGTACTTC. As protein: CASSPSTGPAVQYF.

The chain couples TRBV4-2 to TRBJ2-5; 7 bases agree with TRBD1. The CDR3 has 14 amino acids. The J segment lost 3 bases and the V segment lost 5 bases, leaving 6 bases of the junction unmatched. Germline V gene data show CDR1 as LGHNA and CDR2 as YNFKEQ. The CDR3 coding sequence is TGTGCCAGCAGCAACAGACAGGGAAAAGAGACCCAGTACTTC. Amino acids: CASSNRQGKETQYF.

This clone turned up a few times. The J gene is TRBJ2-5, the V gene TRBV4-2; D may be TRBD2 (6 bases). The germline V gene has CDR1 LGHNA and CDR2 YNFKEQ. The V end was cut by 0 bases, the J end by 1 base, with 15 bases between. The CDR3 contains 17 residues. CDR3 sequence (DNA): TGTGCCAGCAGCCAAGATCAGGGAGGAGGGTCCCAAGAGACCCAGTACTTC. It codes for CASSQDQGGGSQETQYF.

This clone showed up just a few times. The chain uses TRBV6-6 and TRBJ2-7; 13 nucleotides line up with TRBD2. Germline V gene lookup returns CDR1 MNHNY and CDR2 SVGAGI (reference sequence). The length of the CDR3 is 15 residues. Trimming took 5 bases from V and 3 from J; bases not matched to a gene: 4. As DNA, the CDR3 is TGTGCCAGCAGTCAAAGGACTAGCGGGAGCTACGAGCAGTACTTC. Protein sequence: CASSQRTSGSYEQYF.

The chain carries TRBV27 and TRBJ1-1; 8 nucleotides line up with TRBD1. V was pared by 10 bases and J by 2 bases, with 12 bases of the junction left unmatched. Germline CDR1 is MNHEY and CDR2 is SMNVEV (reference sequence). The CDR3 length is 15 residues. The CDR3, as DNA: TGTGCCACCACTAAAGACAGGGGCTTTAACACTGAAGCTTTCTTT. Translating gives CATTKDRGFNTEAFF.

This clone was counted between two and nine times. This chain connects TRBV7-2 to TRBJ2-7; no firm D call. V was cut by 2 bases and J by 4 bases, with 9 bases left in between. The CDR3 runs to 13 residues. In germline, CDR1 is SGHTA, CDR2 FQGNSA. CDR3 loop: CASSLTTSYEQYF. CDR3 DNA sequence: TGTGCCAGCAGCTTAACAACGTCGTACGAGCAGTACTTC.

This clone was counted between two and nine times. This chain connects TRBV2 to TRBJ2-6; TRBD2 is a possible D gene (5 bases). The CDR3 totals 13 residues. V dropped 7 bases and J dropped 3 bases, with 7 bases sitting between them. CDR1 and CDR2 (germline): SNHLY, FYNNEI. CDR3: CASKRVGANVLTF. Written as DNA, the CDR3 is TGTGCCAGCAAGAGGGTTGGGGCCAACGTCCTGACTTTC.

In its sample, this clone was seen a few times. V is TRBV6-6 and J is TRBJ2-1; D gene unclear. Trimming cost V 5 bases and J 10 bases, with 18 bases left between them. Germline assignment: CDR1 MNHNY and CDR2 SVGAGI (reference sequence). This CDR3 spans 14 amino acids. The CDR3 bases are TGTGCCAGCAGTCCCCTGGGCCCCCGCGCAGAGCAGTTCTTC. This gives the protein CASSPLGPRAEQFF.

The chain carries TRBV19 and TRBJ1-6, with TRBD1 identical over 8 bases. The V segment lost 5 bases and the J segment 10 bases; nucleotides outside the gene matches: 16. The CDR3 length is 17 residues. CDR1 is LNHDA, CDR2 SQIVND, per germline (reference sequence). The chain's CDR3 is CASSADRVWSRRSPLHF. CDR3 nucleotides: TGTGCCAGTAGTGCGGACAGGGTTTGGTCCAGGAGGTCACCCCTCCACTTT.

The chain uses TRBV30 and TRBJ1-2; TRBD1 matches 9 bases. The CDR3 consists of 17 residues. From germline, CDR1 is GTSNPN and CDR2 SVGIG (reference sequence). The CDR3 DNA sequence: TGTGCTCAACTGTGGGATAGACAGGGGGAACGGAGCTATGGCTACACCTTC. It specifies CAQLWDRQGERSYGYTF. The whole variable domain, remainder taken from reference TRBV30 and TRBJ1-2, is SQTIHQWPATLVQPVGSPLSLECTVEGTSNPNLYWYRQAAGRGLQLLFYSVGIGQISSEVPQNLSASRPQDRQFILSSKKLLLSDSGFYLCAQLWDRQGERSYGYTFGSGTRLTVV.

This chain links TRBV28 with TRBJ1-5; D remains ambiguous. This CDR3 comprises 13 residues. The ends were cut back, 1 base at V and 5 bases at J, with 6 bases in the middle. CDR1 and CDR2 (germline): MDHEN, SYDVKM. This chain's CDR3 is CASSLYLDQPQHF. CDR3 coding DNA: TGTGCCAGCAGTTTATATCTTGATCAGCCCCAGCATTTT. The complete variable domain, with remaining parts taken from reference TRBV28 and TRBJ1-5, reads DVKVTQSSRYLVKRTGEKVFLECVQDMDHENMFWYRQDPGLGLRLIYFSYDVKMKEKGDIPEGYSVSREKKERFSLILESASTNQTSMYLCASSLYLDQPQHFGDGTRLSIL.

The chain is built from TRBV5-4 and TRBJ2-5; 7 bases fit TRBD1. This CDR3 comprises 14 residues. Germline V CDR1 and CDR2: SGHNT, YYREEE (reference sequence). V gave up 2 bases and J gave up 7 bases; unmatched junction bases: 8. CDR3 in amino acids: CASSLDTGVGTQYF. DNA for the CDR3: TGTGCCAGCAGCTTAGACACAGGGGTTGGGACCCAGTACTTC.

A few counts support this clone. The chain links TRBV5-1 to TRBJ2-2; D is ambiguous. CDR1 is SGHRS and CDR2 is YFSETQ in the germline V gene. Deletions cut 0 bases from V and 1 base from J, with 10 bases between. This CDR3 has 16 amino acids. The CDR3 loop reads CASSLGVTVNTGELFF. CDR3 nucleotide sequence: TGCGCCAGCAGCTTGGGGGTGACTGTGAACACCGGGGAGCTGTTTTTT.

In this sample, this clone turned up a few times. The genes are TRBV28 and TRBJ2-7, with D tentatively TRBD1 (6 bases). The germline V gene encodes CDR1 MDHEN and CDR2 SYDVKM. Trimming shortened V by 4 bases and J by 7 bases, and 17 bases separated the two germline ends. The CDR3 loop spans 14 amino acids. CDR3 bases: TGTGCCAGCAGTTATGGACAGTCGGCGGATGAGCAGTACTTC. Amino acid sequence: CASSYGQSADEQYF.

The genes are TRBV6-5 and TRBJ2-6; tentatively, D is TRBD1 (6 bases). V lost 6 bases to trimming and J lost 1 base, with 10 bases between them. The germline V gene encodes CDR1 MNHEY and CDR2 SVGAGI. This CDR3 comprises 15 residues. CDR3 sequence reads: CASSVQGSGANVLTF. The CDR3 DNA reads as TGTGCCAGCAGCGTTCAGGGGTCTGGGGCCAACGTCCTGACTTTC.

This clone was seen only a few times. This rearrangement joins TRBV19 to TRBJ1-6; the match to TRBD1 covers 7 bases. Germline V gene lookup returns CDR1 LNHDA and CDR2 SQIVND (reference sequence). The V gene end was trimmed by 10 bases and the J gene end by 6 bases; junction bases not matched to a gene: 6. The CDR3 runs 13 residues. The CDR3 nucleotides are TGTGCCACCTCGGGACAGATTAATTCACCCCTCCACTTT. It codes for CATSGQINSPLHF.